This paragraph reports one TCR beta chain. Only in-frame clones appear in the TCRdb table, and some are missing; sequencing was by immunoSEQ multiplex PCR. Of around 23,000 clones listed, 80% to 90% are singletons. From germline, CDR1 is MGHRA and CDR2 YSYEKL. With 2 bases clipped from V and 5 bases from J, the junction kept 8 bases outside the gene matches. The CDR3 spans 16 residues. The entry originates in a study of blood T cell repertoires in COVID-19. Study-wide context: Samples of COVID-19 (acute and convalescent) were obtained from the United States, Italy and Spain. T cells, B-cell-depleted T cells, or PBMCs provided the cDNA or gDNA that served as material.

The clonotype comes from a man between 65 and 79 years old with active COVID-19. The sequenced sample was peripheral blood. V and J are TRBV4-1 and TRBJ2-1, with 8 bases lining up with TRBD1. The CDR3: CASSQLTGVRNNEQFF. CDR3 DNA sequence: TGCGCCAGCAGCCAATTGACAGGGGTGAGGAACAATGAGCAGTTCTTC.